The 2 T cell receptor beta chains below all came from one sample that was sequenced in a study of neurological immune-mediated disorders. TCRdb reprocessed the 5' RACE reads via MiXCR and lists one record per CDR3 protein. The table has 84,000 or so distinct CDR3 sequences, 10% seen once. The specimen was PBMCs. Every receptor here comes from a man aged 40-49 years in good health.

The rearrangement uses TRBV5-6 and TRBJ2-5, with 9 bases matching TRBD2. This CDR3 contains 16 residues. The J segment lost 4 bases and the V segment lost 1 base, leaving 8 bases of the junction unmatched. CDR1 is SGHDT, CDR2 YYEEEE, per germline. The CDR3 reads CASSLYLAGFLETQYF. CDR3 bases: TGTGCCAGCAGCTTGTATCTAGCGGGGTTTTTAGAGACCCAGTACTTC. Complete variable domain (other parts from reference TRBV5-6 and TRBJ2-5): DAGVTQSPTHLIKTRGQQVTLRCSPKSGHDTVSWYQQALGQGPQFIFQYYEEEERQRGNFPDRFSGHQFPNYSSELNVNALLLGDSALYLCASSLYLAGFLETQYFGPGTRLLVL.

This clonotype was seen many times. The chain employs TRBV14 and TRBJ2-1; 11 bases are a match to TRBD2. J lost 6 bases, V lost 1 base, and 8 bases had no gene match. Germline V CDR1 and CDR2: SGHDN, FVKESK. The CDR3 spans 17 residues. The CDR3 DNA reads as TGTGCCAGCAGCCAAGCTTTACTAGCGGGAGAGGGCAATGAGCAGTTCTTC. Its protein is CASSQALLAGEGNEQFF. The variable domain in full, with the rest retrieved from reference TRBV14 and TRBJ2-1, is EAGVTQFPSHSVIEKGQTVTLRCDPISGHDNLYWYRRVMGKEIKFLLHFVKESKQDESGMPNNRFLAERTGGTYSTLKVQPAELEDSGVYFCASSQALLAGEGNEQFFGPGTRLTVL.